This is a list of T cell receptor beta chains from one sample in a study of technical replicates of blood from several donors. Method: immunoSEQ multiplex PCR; TCRdb's copy keeps in-frame clones and lacks some. Here the sample spans 91,000 or so clones, approximately 95% being singletons. The sample was T cells isolated from PBMCs. All receptors derive from a human donor in good health. Each CDR3 is given with its conserved first and last residue. The D gene is left open where the match is weak. Expanded clones get a size class; other rows say once, few or many, or leave the size out.

j_call v_call d_call clone_size cdr3_length cdr3_nt cdr3_aa
TRBJ2-7 TRBV27 - - 13 TGTGCCAGCATGGACTCAGAGGCGGTCGAGCAGTACTTC CASMDSEAVEQYF
TRBJ2-7 TRBV6-5 TRBD1 - 13 TGTGCCAGCAGCCAAGGACAGGGGGCCGAGCAGTACTTC CASSQGQGAEQYF
TRBJ1-1 TRBV28 TRBD1 once 17 TGTGCCAGCACCTCCTCCCCTGGACAGGAATCGGACACTGAAGCTTTCTTT CASTSSPGQESDTEAFF
TRBJ2-2 TRBV28 TRBD2 - 16 TGTGCCAGCAGCCCCCTACTAGCGGGAGGTGCCGGGGAGCTGTTTTTT CASSPLLAGGAGELFF
TRBJ2-2 TRBV7-8 TRBD1 - 14 TGTGCCACCTCGGGACAGGGGGGTACCGGGGAGCTGTTTTTT CATSGQGGTGELFF
TRBJ2-3 TRBV6-5 - - 14 TGTGCCAGCAGTTACTCGACGGAGGAAGATACGCAGTATTTT CASSYSTEEDTQYF
TRBJ1-1 TRBV5-4 TRBD1 once 15 TGTGCCAGCAGCTTGGAGGAGGGGGCGGGGACTGAAGCTTTCTTT CASSLEEGAGTEAFF
TRBJ2-7 TRBV4-2 - - 16 TGTGCCAGCAGCCCAAGTAAGGAGGAATGGTTCTACGAGCAGTACTTC CASSPSKEEWFYEQYF
TRBJ1-1 TRBV6-1 - - 15 TGTGCCAGCAGCCTCGGACTAAGACCATACACTGAAGCTTTCTTT CASSLGLRPYTEAFF
TRBJ2-6 TRBV6-1 - - 15 TGTGCCAGCAGTGAAGTCGGACTCCCCAAGCAGATCCTGACTTTC CASSEVGLPKQILTF
TRBJ2-3 TRBV6-4 TRBD2 - 16 TGTGCCAGCAGCGTAACTAGCGGGGGGGCGGAAGATACGCAGTATTTT CASSVTSGGAEDTQYF
TRBJ1-1 TRBV28 - - 15 TGTGCCAGCAGTCCAGAGACATCGACGAACACTGAAGCTTTCTTT CASSPETSTNTEAFF
TRBJ1-6 TRBV5-5 - once 17 TGTGCCAGCAGCTGGGGGGGAGGTAGCTCCTATAATTCACCCCTCCACTTT CASSWGGGSSYNSPLHF
TRBJ1-3 TRBV7-2 - - 17 TGTGCCAGCAGCTTACAGGGTCAGGGGATGATGGGAAACACCATATATTTT CASSLQGQGMMGNTIYF
TRBJ2-5 TRBV5-1 TRBD2 - 15 TGCGCCAGCAGCTTGGGGACTAGCGGGGAAGAGACCCAGTACTTC CASSLGTSGEETQYF
TRBJ2-6 TRBV18 - - 18 TGTGCCAGCTCACCGGGCGTCAGTGATTACTCTGGGGCCAACGTCCTGACTTTC CASSPGVSDYSGANVLTF
TRBJ1-6 TRBV7-8 - - 13 TGTGCCAGCAGCACGAGGAGGGATTCACCCCTCCACTTT CASSTRRDSPLHF
TRBJ2-2 TRBV7-7 - - 13 TGTGCCAGCAGCTATGGCCCGACCGGGGAGCTGTTTTTT CASSYGPTGELFF
TRBJ1-1 TRBV6-5 TRBD1 few 14 TGTGCCAGCAGTTTCGGACAGGGGGCCGCTGAAGCTTTCTTT CASSFGQGAAEAFF
TRBJ2-2 TRBV19 - - 18 TGTGCCAGTAGTATAGCATACCTCTTAGGCGGTTCAGCCGGGGAGCTGTTTTTT CASSIAYLLGGSAGELFF
TRBJ2-5 TRBV10-1 TRBD1 - 14 TGCGCCAGCAGTCGGGACAGGGGGCCTGAGACCCAGTACTTC CASSRDRGPETQYF
TRBJ2-1 TRBV5-1 - - 17 TGCGCCAGCAGCTTGGCCTCACGTACCCGACTTATGCGTGAGCAGTTCTTC CASSLASRTRLMREQFF
TRBJ1-5 TRBV7-2 - - 14 TGTGCCAGCAGCTTAGTCGGGGGATCGGAGCCCCAGCATTTT CASSLVGGSEPQHF
TRBJ2-7 TRBV9 TRBD2 - 15 TGTGCCAGCAGCGTAGGGAGCGGGAGAGCCTACGAGCAGTACTTC CASSVGSGRAYEQYF
TRBJ2-5 TRBV19 - - 13 TGTGCCAGTGGGGGGACAGCCCAAGAGACCCAGTACTTC CASGGTAQETQYF
TRBJ1-1 TRBV7-2 - - 13 TGTGCCAGCAGCTTACAGGGTGGCACTGAAGCTTTCTTT CASSLQGGTEAFF
TRBJ1-5 TRBV28 TRBD1 - 17 TGTGCCAGCATAGGCTTCAGGGGGCTAATAGGCAATCAGCCCCAGCATTTT CASIGFRGLIGNQPQHF
TRBJ2-1 TRBV28 TRBD2 - 16 TGTGCCAGCAGTTCCACGGGACTAGCGGGGGACAATGAGCAGTTCTTC CASSSTGLAGDNEQFF
TRBJ1-1 TRBV30 - few 12 TGTGCCTGGAGTACGGACATCCCTGAAGCTTTCTTT CAWSTDIPEAFF
TRBJ2-7 TRBV11-2 TRBD2 - 14 TGTGCCAGCAGCAAGGGACTAGCGGACTACGAGCAGTACTTC CASSKGLADYEQYF
TRBJ2-5 TRBV10-2 - - 12 TGCGCCAGCAGCCTAAATCAAGAGACCCAGTACTTC CASSLNQETQYF
TRBJ1-1 TRBV11-2 TRBD1 - 15 TGTGCCAGCAGCAGGAGGACAGGGGGGAACACTGAAGCTTTCTTT CASSRRTGGNTEAFF
TRBJ2-5 TRBV5-6 - once 13 TGTGCCAGCAGCTTGAGGGCAGAGGGGACCCAGTACTTC CASSLRAEGTQYF
TRBJ2-1 TRBV2 TRBD2 - 15 TGTGCCAGCAGTGATCCTAGCGGGAGGGCATATGAGCAGTTCTTC CASSDPSGRAYEQFF
TRBJ2-1 TRBV5-1 TRBD1 - 13 TGCGCCAGCAGCCTGACAGGGGGCAATGAGCAGTTCTTC CASSLTGGNEQFF
TRBJ1-2 TRBV4-1 - - 12 TGCGCCAGCAGCCAGGGGGCGCCTGGCTACACCTTC CASSQGAPGYTF
TRBJ2-7 TRBV7-9 TRBD1 - 16 TGTGCCAGCAGCTTGACGGACAGGCGCGCGGAGCACGAGCAGTACTTC CASSLTDRRAEHEQYF
TRBJ2-1 TRBV7-6 TRBD2 - 16 TGTGCCAGCAGCTTAGGGGCGGGAGGGGCCTACAATGAGCAGTTCTTC CASSLGAGGAYNEQFF
TRBJ1-5 TRBV2 - few 15 TGTGCCAGCAGTGAGCTGGTCTATAGCAATCAGCCCCAGCATTTT CASSELVYSNQPQHF
TRBJ2-7 TRBV6-5 TRBD1 - 13 TGTGCCAGCAGTAGACAGGGGGTCGACGAGCAGTACTTC CASSRQGVDEQYF
TRBJ2-7 TRBV30 TRBD1 - 13 TGTGCCTGGAGCCGTAGACAGGGCGGCGAGCAGTACTTC CAWSRRQGGEQYF
TRBJ2-2 TRBV6-6 TRBD1 - 16 TGTGCCAGCAGTATTCCGGGACAGGGTCACACCGGGGAGCTGTTTTTT CASSIPGQGHTGELFF
TRBJ1-5 TRBV2 - - 14 TGTGCCAGCCTTATGGAAACTGCGGGGCAGCCCCAGCATTTT CASLMETAGQPQHF
TRBJ1-3 TRBV2 - - 12 TGTGCCAGCACCCAAGAGCGGAGCTCGCTATATTTT CASTQERSSLYF
TRBJ2-7 TRBV5-4 TRBD2 - 17 TGTGCCAGCAGCCGACTAGGACTAGCGGGAGGCGGGTACGAGCAGTACTTC CASSRLGLAGGGYEQYF
TRBJ2-2 TRBV10-2 - - 11 TGCGCCAGCAAAGAGTCCGGGGAGCTGTTTTTT CASKESGELFF
TRBJ2-7 TRBV2 - - 12 TGTGCCAACGCCCAACGGGAATACGAGCAGTACTTC CANAQREYEQYF
TRBJ2-7 TRBV6-5 TRBD1 - 14 TGTGCCAGCAGTTACCGGGACAGGACCTACGAGCAGTACTTC CASSYRDRTYEQYF
TRBJ2-7 TRBV18 - - 13 TGTGCCAGCTCAACACTGCAGGGCTACGAGCAGTACTTC CASSTLQGYEQYF
TRBJ2-7 TRBV7-8 TRBD1 - 17 TGTGCCAGCAGCTGGGATGGGACAGGGATCGACAGCCACGAGCAGTACTTC CASSWDGTGIDSHEQYF
TRBJ1-3 TRBV6-1 - - 16 TGTGCCAGCAGTGAACATCAGGTTAGCTCTGGAAACACCATATATTTT CASSEHQVSSGNTIYF
TRBJ2-7 TRBV18 - - 18 TGTGCCAGCTCACCACCCATCAGCCTCTCGGAGGTCTTGTACGAGCAGTACTTC CASSPPISLSEVLYEQYF
TRBJ1-2 TRBV5-5 - - 15 TGTGCCAGCAGCTTGGCGCAGGGGACCCTCTATGGCTACACCTTC CASSLAQGTLYGYTF
TRBJ1-6 TRBV29-1 TRBD1 - 15 TGCAGCGCAAAACAGGGGAGCTCCTATAATTCACCCCTCCACTTT CSAKQGSSYNSPLHF
TRBJ2-2 TRBV28 TRBD2 - 17 TGTGCCAGCAGGCGGGGGACTAGCGAAGGGATGTCCGGGGAGCTGTTTTTT CASRRGTSEGMSGELFF
TRBJ1-2 TRBV2 TRBD1 - 13 TGTGCCAGCACTTTGAACAGGGGCTATGGCTACACCTTC CASTLNRGYGYTF
TRBJ1-1 TRBV29-1 - - 14 TGCAGCGGATGGGCGGGGGTTGTGGGCACTGAAGCTTTCTTT CSGWAGVVGTEAFF
TRBJ1-1 TRBV5-6 - - 13 TGTGCCAGCAGCTTGCTGGAGGAGATATATACTTTCTTT CASSLLEEIYTFF
TRBJ2-7 TRBV6-1 TRBD1 once 13 TGTGCCAGCAGCGGGACAGGACCGTGGGAGCAGTACTTC CASSGTGPWEQYF
TRBJ2-1 TRBV6-5 - once 16 TGTGCCAGCAGTTACGAGGGTCCGAGCTCCTACAATGAGCAGTTCTTC CASSYEGPSSYNEQFF